There are a few counts of the clone carrying this TCR beta chain. As yet, its antigen is unknown. The data originate from a study of response to subunit inactivated influenza vaccine. Broader study findings: There was a suggestion from the authors that each seasonal influenza vaccination recruits few new T cells.

In TCRdb, the RT-PCR reads were re-called with MiXCR into one record per CDR3 protein. The sample shows about 520,000 distinct CDR3 sequences, less than 30% of them seen only once. Trimming stripped 0 bases from V and 0 bases from J, with 11 bases between. Germline values: CDR1 DFQATT, CDR2 SNEGSKA (reference sequence). CDR3 length equals 15 residues. The sequenced sample was CD4+ T cells sorted from PBMCs, obtained more than 4 days after vaccination. This chain uses TRBV20-1 with TRBJ1-1; no firm D call. This sequence was found in a man aged 45 to 65 who received an inactivated influenza vaccine. The CDR3 nucleotides are TGCAGTGCTAGAGATCTCCGAGTGATGAACACTGAAGCTTTCTTT. It is translated as CSARDLRVMNTEAFF.